The 29 T cell receptor beta chains presented below share a single source sample, sequenced in a study of T cells after yellow fever vaccination. Using its own MiXCR run on the 5' RACE reads, TCRdb lists one record per CDR3 protein. The repertoire holds about 320,000 distinct CDR3 sequences, with under 15% as singletons. The material sequenced was CD4+ T cells sorted from PBMCs, taken 15 days after the yellow fever booster vaccination. These receptors all come from a man younger than 30 who received the YFV17D yellow fever vaccine.

The rearrangement uses TRBV20-1 and TRBJ2-3; 12 bases map to TRBD2. The junction had 8 bases not matched to a gene; V was cut back by 5 bases and J by 8 bases. This CDR3 is 14 amino acids long. The germline gives CDR1 DFQATT, CDR2 SNEGSKA (reference sequence). In nucleotides, the CDR3 is TGCAGTGCTTTTCTAGCGGGGGGGCTCCTTACGCAGTATTTT. Its translation: CSAFLAGGLLTQYF.

This clonotype was observed many times. The chain carries TRBV5-6 and TRBJ1-1; 7 bases match TRBD1. The CDR3 is 13 amino acids. After removal of 4 bases from V and 5 bases from J, the junction contained 5 bases not matched to a gene. The germline V gene encodes CDR1 SGHDT and CDR2 YYEEEE. Here the CDR3 reads CASSQDRDTEAFF. The CDR3 region has the DNA TGTGCCAGCAGCCAAGACAGGGATACTGAAGCTTTCTTT.

This clonotype has a handful of counts. The J gene is TRBJ1-1, the V gene TRBV20-1; D is undetermined. This CDR3 has 17 residues. The germline CDR1 and CDR2 sequences are DFQATT and SNEGSKA (reference sequence). V was shortened by 3 bases and J by 0 bases, with 20 bases between the two germline ends. The DNA of the CDR3 is TGCAGTGCTAGTTGGACGGTCGATGGGAACTTGAACACTGAAGCTTTCTTT. Translated, it gives CSASWTVDGNLNTEAFF.

The chain carries TRBV27 and TRBJ2-1; 7 nucleotides match TRBD1. Germline trimming cut 2 bases from V and 6 bases from J; bases unmatched to any gene: 7. This CDR3 contains 15 residues. Germline V gene sequence: CDR1 MNHEY, CDR2 SMNVEV (reference sequence). CDR3 residues: CASSLRTGRSNEQFF. The CDR3 bases are TGTGCCAGCAGTTTAAGGACAGGCCGGAGCAATGAGCAGTTCTTC.

This clonotype was counted only a few times. V is TRBV4-3 and J is TRBJ1-2; weak D call: TRBD1 (6 bases). This CDR3 contains 14 residues. The V gene's germline CDR1 is LGHNA and CDR2 YSLEER. V dropped 2 bases and J dropped 6 bases, with 13 bases sitting between them. Here the CDR3 reads CASSQQRRGNGYTF. The DNA of the CDR3 is TGCGCCAGCAGCCAACAGAGGAGGGGGAATGGCTACACCTTC.

This clonotype was seen a few times. The V and J genes are TRBV7-9 and TRBJ1-2, with TRBD1 as a possible D gene (5 bases). The CDR3 totals 14 residues. The germline CDR1 and CDR2 sequences are SEHNR and FQNEAQ (reference sequence). Trimming removed 7 bases from V and 5 bases from J, with 17 bases in between. For the CDR3, the DNA is TGTGCCAGCAACAGACCCGGGGAGGGGTATGGCTACACCTTC. This gives the protein CASNRPGEGYGYTF.

This clonotype showed up many times. The CDR3 sequence is CASSETNRVTGYTF. CDR3 nucleotide sequence: TGTGCCAGCAGTGAAACAAACAGGGTCACTGGCTACACCTTC. The V gene is TRBV2, the J gene TRBJ1-2; TRBD1 might be the D (6 bases). The CDR3 has 14 residues. The germline V gene has CDR1 SNHLY and CDR2 FYNNEI. V gave up 2 bases and J gave up 7 bases, with 14 bases separating them.

Only a few counts were recorded for this clonotype. This chain connects TRBV7-2 to TRBJ2-1; 9 bases match TRBD1. This CDR3 is built from 15 residues. The germline gives CDR1 SGHTA, CDR2 FQGNSA. With 6 bases clipped from V and 10 bases from J, the junction kept 13 bases outside the gene matches. CDR3 in amino acids: CASRGTGKGLGEQFF. In DNA, the CDR3 is TGTGCCAGCAGGGGGACAGGGAAAGGTTTGGGCGAGCAGTTCTTC. Based on the CDR3 plus reference TRBV7-2 and TRBJ2-1, the full variable domain is GAGVSQSPSNKVTEKGKDVELRCDPISGHTALYWYRQSLGQGLEFLIYFQGNSAPDKSGLPSDRFSAERTGGSVSTLTIQRTQQEDSAVYLCASRGTGKGLGEQFFGPGTRLTVL.

This clonotype occurred a few times. The gene calls are TRBV6-6 and TRBJ2-2; D is uncertain. Germline assignment: CDR1 MNHNY and CDR2 SVGAGI (reference sequence). The V end lost 2 bases, the J end lost 7 bases, and 8 bases lay between the germline ends. The CDR3 consists of 13 residues. The CDR3 DNA follows: TGTGCCAGCAGTTACAGGGAAGGCGGGGAGCTGTTTTTT. It translates to CASSYREGGELFF.

A few counts support this clonotype. The chain recombines TRBV7-2 with TRBJ2-3; D is uncertain. Trimming left V 2 bases short and J 0 bases short, with 9 bases between. Germline V gene lookup returns CDR1 SGHTA and CDR2 FQGNSA. The CDR3 extends over 15 amino acids. The CDR3 DNA reads TGTGCCAGCAGCTTACAGGTCCCTAGCACAGATACGCAGTATTTT. The encoded protein is CASSLQVPSTDTQYF.

The CDR3 sequence is CASSKGFISYNSPLHF. The CDR3 DNA reads TGTGCCAGCAGCAAAGGGTTTATCTCCTATAATTCACCCCTCCACTTT. The chain is built from TRBV21-1 and TRBJ1-6. TRBV21-1 represents a pseudogene. The CDR3 loop spans 16 amino acids.

This rearrangement joins TRBV23-1 to TRBJ2-7; D possibly matches TRBD1 or TRBD2 (6 bases each). TRBV23-1 falls under the ORF class, with uncertain function. V lost 2 bases and J 3 bases, leaving 14 bases between the germline ends. The CDR3 consists of 15 residues. CDR3 protein: CASSQRSGAHYEQYV. CDR3 DNA sequence: TGCGCCAGCAGTCAAAGATCGGGGGCCCACTACGAGCAGTACGTC.

This clonotype was counted only a few times. The J gene is TRBJ1-4, the V gene TRBV9; a possible D gene is TRBD1 (5 bases). The CDR3 spans 14 residues. Germline CDR1 is SGDLS and CDR2 is YYNGEE. V was cut by 4 bases and J by 7 bases, with 14 bases left in between. The CDR3 coding sequence is TGTGCCAGCAGCCGGGAAAGGGGTGGTGAAAAACTGTTTTTT. This encodes CASSRERGGEKLFF.

This clonotype was seen a handful of times. The chain has TRBV5-5 and TRBJ1-5; D remains ambiguous. Trimming left V 0 bases short and J 5 bases short, with 6 bases between. Germline V gene sequence: CDR1 SGHKS, CDR2 YYEKEE (reference sequence). The CDR3 totals 13 residues. The CDR3 sequence is CASSLVDDQPQHF. In nucleotides, the CDR3 is TGTGCCAGCAGCTTGGTGGACGATCAGCCCCAGCATTTT.

This sequence joins TRBV7-2 and TRBJ2-5, with 7 bases identical to TRBD1. CDR1 is SGHTA, CDR2 FQGNSA, per germline. Trimming took 6 bases from V and 4 from J; bases not matched to a gene: 2. There are 12 residues in the CDR3. The CDR3 sequence: CASRDRSETQYF. The CDR3 DNA reads TGTGCCAGCAGGGACAGGTCAGAGACCCAGTACTTC.

This clonotype was found a few times. This chain links TRBV9 with TRBJ2-1; TRBD1 aligns across 10 bases. Germline CDR1 SGDLS, CDR2 YYNGEE. The CDR3 spans 14 residues. After removal of 6 bases from V and 4 bases from J, the junction contained 4 bases not matched to a gene. CDR3 sequence (DNA): TGTGCCAGCACCCGGGACAGGGGATACAATGAGCAGTTCTTC. Residues: CASTRDRGYNEQFF.

This clonotype was detected once. This chain joins TRBV15 and TRBJ1-2; the D is unclear. The CDR3 extends over 15 amino acids. Germline V gene data show CDR1 as LNHNV and CDR2 as YYDKDF (reference sequence). The V end was cut by 3 bases, the J end by 4 bases, with 15 bases between. The CDR3 DNA sequence: TGTGCCACCAGCAGCAAAATAGAACACGGCTATGGCTACACCTTC. Its protein product is CATSSKIEHGYGYTF.

This clonotype occurred many times. The CDR3 protein is CASSHEGTRTPYNEQFF. The CDR3 region has the DNA TGTGCCAGCAGCCACGAGGGGACGAGGACTCCCTACAATGAGCAGTTCTTC. The chain links TRBV28 to TRBJ2-1; D is tentatively TRBD1 or TRBD2 (5 bases each). The germline CDR1 and CDR2 sequences are MDHEN and SYDVKM. CDR3 length equals 17 residues. Between the trimmed V and J ends, which lost 6 bases and 2 bases, there was a span of 20 bases.

The V gene is TRBV20-1, the J gene TRBJ2-1; no clear D. Germline V gene data show CDR1 as DFQATT and CDR2 as SNEGSKA (reference sequence). The germline V and J ends were trimmed by 4 bases and 4 bases, with 14 bases remaining between them. The CDR3 is 14 amino acids. The chain's CDR3 is CSAIDPKKYNEQFF. Written as DNA, the CDR3 is TGCAGTGCTATAGACCCAAAGAAATACAATGAGCAGTTCTTC.

This clonotype was seen a handful of times. The J gene is TRBJ2-7, the V gene TRBV6-2 or TRBV6-3; 9 positions match TRBD2. Unmatched junction bases numbered 3, after V lost 3 bases and J lost 3 bases. The CDR3 is 14 residues long. Germline CDR1 reads MNHEY; CDR2 reads SVGEGT. CDR3 nucleotides: TGTGCCAGCAGTTATAGCGGGGGAAACTACGAGCAGTACGTC. Protein product: CASSYSGGNYEQYV.

CDR3 nucleotides: TGTGCCAGCAGCCAATTTAGCGGGGGGGAAGAGACCCAGTACTTC. Amino acid sequence: CASSQFSGGEETQYF. The chain has TRBV4-2 and TRBJ2-5; 11 nucleotides align to TRBD2. This CDR3 comprises 15 residues. With V trimmed by 2 bases and J by 3 bases, 2 bases remained unmatched. Germline CDR1 is LGHNA and CDR2 is YNFKEQ.

This clonotype has more than one count but fewer than ten. J is TRBJ2-3 and V is TRBV7-9, with TRBD2 matching 7 bases. V gave up 0 bases and J gave up 0 bases; unmatched junction bases: 6. The CDR3 sequence is 17 residues long. Germline-derived CDR1 and CDR2 are SEHNR and FQNEAQ (reference sequence). CDR3 in amino acids: CASSLAWASGSTDTQYF. In DNA form, the CDR3 reads TGTGCCAGCAGCTTAGCGTGGGCTAGCGGCAGCACAGATACGCAGTATTTT.

The CDR3 DNA is TGTGCCAGCAGCCAATTAACCGGACAGGGCGGAAACACCATATATTTT. Protein product: CASSQLTGQGGNTIYF. This sequence joins TRBV14 and TRBJ1-3; 8 positions agree with TRBD1. V dropped 2 bases and J dropped 4; count of bases not matched to a gene: 7. This CDR3 has 16 amino acids. The V gene's germline CDR1 is SGHDN and CDR2 FVKESK.

The chain carries TRBV28 and TRBJ1-1, with TRBD1 matching over 9 bases. In germline, CDR1 is MDHEN, CDR2 SYDVKM. The length of the CDR3 is 15 residues. After removal of 5 bases from V and 3 bases from J, the junction contained 7 bases not matched to a gene. CDR3 in amino acids: CASSRPGTGHTEAFF. CDR3 DNA sequence: TGTGCCAGCAGTCGCCCCGGGACAGGGCACACTGAAGCTTTCTTT.

This clonotype was seen at least ten times. The genes are TRBV18 and TRBJ2-5; maybe TRBD2 (5 bases). CDR3 size: 14 residues. V lost 2 bases, J lost 4 bases, and 11 bases lay in between. The germline gives CDR1 KGHSH, CDR2 LQKENI. The CDR3 sequence is CASSPILARETQYF. Here the CDR3 DNA reads TGTGCCAGCTCACCAATCCTAGCTCGAGAGACCCAGTACTTC.

This clonotype showed up just a few times. This sequence joins TRBV7-2 and TRBJ1-5; a possible D gene is TRBD1 (5 bases). The CDR3 covers 15 residues. Between the trimmed V and J ends, which lost 5 bases and 7 bases, there was a span of 18 bases. CDR1 SGHTA and CDR2 FQGNSA come from the germline V gene. The CDR3 spells CASSPQPGPGQPQHF. In nucleotides, the CDR3 is TGTGCCAGCAGCCCCCAACCAGGCCCAGGGCAGCCCCAGCATTTT. The full variable domain, with the rest looked up from reference TRBV7-2 and TRBJ1-5, is GAGVSQSPSNKVTEKGKDVELRCDPISGHTALYWYRQSLGQGLEFLIYFQGNSAPDKSGLPSDRFSAERTGGSVSTLTIQRTQQEDSAVYLCASSPQPGPGQPQHFGDGTRLSIL.

The chain joins TRBV7-2 to TRBJ1-2; D may be TRBD1 (5 bases). In germline, CDR1 is SGHTA, CDR2 FQGNSA. V lost 3 bases and J 3 bases, leaving 14 bases between the germline ends. The CDR3 loop spans 15 amino acids. CDR3 nucleotide sequence: TGTGCCAGCAGCTTGGGTAGGCGGGGGGACTATGGCTACACCTTC. Translation gives CASSLGRRGDYGYTF.

This clonotype has a handful of counts. The genes are TRBV7-9 and TRBJ1-2; D gene uncertain. The CDR3 runs 14 residues. Germline assignment: CDR1 SEHNR and CDR2 FQNEAQ (reference sequence). Trimming took 2 bases from V and 8 from J, leaving 15 bases between them. CDR3 protein: CASSLLSSSSGYTF. The CDR3 nucleotides are TGTGCCAGCAGCTTACTTTCCTCGTCTAGCGGCTACACCTTC.

The chain recombines TRBV28 with TRBJ2-1; D is uncertain. Germline CDR1 MDHEN, CDR2 SYDVKM. With 6 bases removed from V and 10 bases from J, the gap between germline ends came to 13 bases. CDR3 length equals 12 residues. The CDR3 spells CASRRWPREQFF. In DNA, the CDR3 is TGTGCCAGCAGGAGGTGGCCGAGGGAGCAGTTCTTC.